This TCR beta chain was recovered during a study of T cell clusters in autoimmune cytopenias. One tube held mixed TRB-A and TRB-B primer pools for touch-down PCR. From its re-call of the multiplex PCR reads, TCRdb lists each CDR3 protein once, without DNA. This table holds roughly 3,800 distinct CDR3 sequences. CDR3 length: 13 residues. Germline values: CDR1 MNHNS, CDR2 SASEGT. General study findings and limits: TRB repertoire shifts in secondary cytopenia and chronic lymphocytic leukemia mostly reflected lymphoma, not autoimmunity. Healthy donors had around 3.1-fold more exclusive TRB clusters than active autoimmune hepatitis patients. Physiological T cell clusters of healthy donors were apparently absent in primary autoimmune cytopenia patients. Comparing secondary cytopenia with chronic lymphocytic leukemia showed no cluster-lack signature, apparently masked by lymphoma repertoire.

TRB amplification used roughly 250 ng of peripheral blood genomic DNA. Judged by frequency, this clonotype is medium-sized. Its antigen remains unknown. J is TRBJ2-1 and V is TRBV6-1; TCRdb's D gene call, TRBD1, goes unchecked for lack of DNA. The clonotype was recovered from a human donor with an autoimmune cytopenia or autoimmune hepatitis (not recorded which). The sample taken for sequencing was peripheral blood. This CDR3 reads CASTQGAYNEQFF.